The 20 T cell receptor beta chains below come from one sample, sequenced in a study of post-analysis software for immune sequencing data. General study results and limits: About five TRBV segments were more frequent in patients than controls; TRBV5-6, TRBV5-1 and TRBV20-1 belonged to this group.

Unique-molecular-identifier-tagged TCR beta cDNA libraries were used. Each CDR3 protein gets one entry after TCRdb re-called the PCR reads with MiXCR. The sample lists approximately 730,000 distinct CDR3 sequences, roughly 27% seen once, with 0.5% to 0.6% in the top ten. These receptors lack a known antigen. The source material was blood. These receptors were collected from a girl between 5 and 17 years old with multiple sclerosis.

The chain carries TRBV7-2 and TRBJ2-5; possibly TRBD1 or TRBD2 for D (5 bases each). Germline CDR1 is SGHTA and CDR2 is FQGNSA. The CDR3 length is 13 residues. Trimming left V 5 bases short and J 5 bases short, with 12 bases between. The CDR3 is CASSPGTLETQYF. The CDR3 DNA sequence: TGTGCCAGCAGCCCCGGGACCCTGGAGACCCAGTACTTC.

The chain couples TRBV6-2 or TRBV6-3 to TRBJ2-7, with TRBD2 matching 8 bases. V gave up 8 bases and J gave up 1 base; unmatched junction bases: 7. This CDR3 comprises 14 residues. Germline V gene sequence: CDR1 MNHEY, CDR2 SVGEGT. The CDR3 spells CASLTSELSYEQYF. The CDR3 DNA follows: TGTGCCAGCCTGACTAGCGAGCTTTCCTACGAGCAGTACTTC.

This clonotype was counted a few times. The J gene is TRBJ2-1, the V gene TRBV6-6; tentative D call: TRBD1 (6 bases). V was clipped by 5 bases and J by 10 bases, with 9 bases between them. This CDR3 spans 11 amino acids. Germline V gene data show CDR1 as MNHNY and CDR2 as SVGAGI (reference sequence). The DNA for the CDR3 is TGTGCCAGCAGTACAGACAGGGAGCAGTTCTTC. This sequence encodes CASSTDREQFF.

This clonotype was seen a few times. This chain joins TRBV4-3 and TRBJ2-3; 7 nucleotides match TRBD1. Trimming removed 2 bases from V and 5 bases from J; junction bases left unmatched: 7. The germline CDR1 and CDR2 sequences are LGHNA and YSLEER. This CDR3 spans 15 amino acids. The chain's CDR3 is CASSQINRGGDTQYF. DNA for the CDR3: TGCGCCAGCAGCCAAATAAACAGGGGCGGAGATACGCAGTATTTT.

The chain carries TRBV11-2 and TRBJ2-3, with D possibly matching TRBD1 (5 bases). This CDR3 has 15 amino acids. Trimming shortened V by 5 bases and J by 1 base, and 13 bases separated the two germline ends. Germline V gene lookup returns CDR1 SGHAT and CDR2 FQNNGV. CDR3 bases: TGTGCCAGCAGCCTAGGGGCAGCTCGCACAGATACGCAGTATTTT. It codes for CASSLGAARTDTQYF.

This clonotype has just a few counts. This chain uses TRBV6-6 with TRBJ1-5; D gene ambiguous. Germline assignment: CDR1 MNHNY and CDR2 SVGAGI (reference sequence). The CDR3 totals 13 residues. V lost 5 bases and J 3 bases, leaving 8 bases between the germline ends. The CDR3 loop reads CASSGGVNQPQHF. In nucleotides, the CDR3 is TGTGCCAGCAGTGGCGGGGTCAATCAGCCCCAGCATTTT.

The chain joins TRBV12-3 or TRBV12-4 to TRBJ1-2, with TRBD1 as a possible D gene (5 bases). The CDR3 covers 13 residues. Trimming removed 6 bases at V and 5 bases at J, with 13 bases between. CDR3 sequence (DNA): TGTGCCAGCAGCCGTCGACAGCCATATGGCTACACCTTC. This gives the protein CASSRRQPYGYTF.

The V gene is TRBV27, the J gene TRBJ2-3; a weak D match, TRBD1 (5 bases). Germline V gene data show CDR1 as MNHEY and CDR2 as SMNVEV (reference sequence). The CDR3 runs 15 residues. V lost 1 base and J 1 base, leaving 9 bases between the germline ends. The CDR3 reads CASSLWGRGTDTQYF. As DNA, the CDR3 is TGTGCCAGCAGTTTATGGGGCAGGGGCACAGATACGCAGTATTTT.

V gene TRBV28 combines with J gene TRBJ2-7; D gene uncertain. Germline values: CDR1 MDHEN, CDR2 SYDVKM. CDR3 length: 14 amino acids. Deletions cut 6 bases from V and 6 bases from J, with 18 bases between. In DNA form, the CDR3 reads TGTGCCAGCAGCCAAGTCAGGCCTTCGGGCGAGCAGTACTTC. It encodes CASSQVRPSGEQYF.

This clonotype was detected only a few times. The chain is built from TRBV20-1 and TRBJ1-1; maybe TRBD1 (5 bases). CDR3 length equals 15 residues. From germline, CDR1 is DFQATT and CDR2 SNEGSKA (reference sequence). V was trimmed by 1 base and J by 1 base, leaving 13 bases between them. The CDR3 coding sequence is TGCAGTGCTAGAGTTCCGGGACGGCAGAACACTGAAGCTTTCTTT. This gives the protein CSARVPGRQNTEAFF.

The chain uses TRBV14 and TRBJ2-5, with TRBD1 matching over 8 bases. V lost 0 bases and J lost 3; bases outside the gene matches: 6. The length of the CDR3 is 16 residues. Germline-derived CDR1 and CDR2 are SGHDN and FVKESK. The CDR3, as DNA: TGTGCCAGCAGCCAAGATCCTGGACAGGGTGAAGAGACCCAGTACTTC. Its protein product is CASSQDPGQGEETQYF. The whole variable domain, filled in from reference TRBV14 and TRBJ2-5, reads EAGVTQFPSHSVIEKGQTVTLRCDPISGHDNLYWYRRVMGKEIKFLLHFVKESKQDESGMPNNRFLAERTGGTYSTLKVQPAELEDSGVYFCASSQDPGQGEETQYFGPGTRLLVL.

This sequence joins TRBV9 and TRBJ2-3; D ambiguous. The CDR3 contains 14 residues. The V end lost 0 bases, the J end lost 4 bases, and 9 bases lay between the germline ends. Per germline, CDR1 SGDLS and CDR2 YYNGEE. The CDR3 reads CASSVEGRADTQYF. The CDR3 coding sequence is TGTGCCAGCAGCGTAGAGGGCCGGGCAGATACGCAGTATTTT.

This clonotype was detected many times. The chain carries TRBV6-2 or TRBV6-3 and TRBJ2-7; tentative D call: TRBD2 (6 bases). The CDR3 is made up of 14 amino acids. Germline V gene sequence: CDR1 MNHEY, CDR2 SVGEGT. The V end was cut by 5 bases, the J end by 2 bases, with 13 bases between. The CDR3 sequence is CASSRGTDPYEQYF. In DNA, the CDR3 is TGTGCCAGCAGTCGGGGGACTGATCCCTACGAGCAGTACTTC.

This CDR3 reads CATSDLRAGGRGYNEQFF. CDR3 DNA: TGTGCCACCAGTGATTTGCGGGCCGGAGGTCGGGGATACAATGAGCAGTTCTTC. The rearrangement joins TRBV24-1 to TRBJ2-1; perhaps TRBD2 as D (5 bases). This CDR3 is built from 18 residues. Trimming pared 0 bases from V and 4 bases from J, leaving 18 bases between. Germline V gene lookup returns CDR1 KGHDR and CDR2 SFDVKD.

This clonotype was counted only a few times. The genes are TRBV10-3 and TRBJ2-1; 9 bases are shared with TRBD1. V shed 7 bases, J shed 7 bases, and the junction held 5 bases outside the gene matches. The CDR3 consists of 13 residues. Germline CDR1 and CDR2: ENHRY and SYGVKD. This CDR3 reads CAITQTGGNEQFF. The CDR3 nucleotides read TGTGCCATCACCCAGACAGGGGGGAATGAGCAGTTCTTC.

This clonotype was recorded a few times. This rearrangement joins TRBV29-1 to TRBJ2-5; D gene ambiguous. This CDR3 region has 12 residues. Trimming took 6 bases from V and 10 from J, leaving 18 bases between them. In germline, CDR1 is SQVTM, CDR2 ANQGSEA. This chain's CDR3 is CSVKLYLSRQYF. The CDR3 nucleotides read TGCAGCGTGAAGCTGTATCTGAGTCGCCAGTACTTC. Based on the CDR3 plus reference TRBV29-1 and TRBJ2-5, the full variable domain is SAVISQKPSRDICQRGTSLTIQCQVDSQVTMMFWYRQQPGQSLTLIATANQGSEATYESGFVIDKFPISRPNLTFSTLTVSNMSPEDSSIYLCSVKLYLSRQYFGPGTRLLVL.

In its sample, this clonotype was seen a few times. V usage is TRBV7-2 and J usage is TRBJ2-7, with D possibly TRBD2 on 6 matching bases. Germline assignment: CDR1 SGHTA and CDR2 FQGNSA. V lost 3 bases and J lost 6, with 12 bases in between. CDR3 length: 13 amino acids. The CDR3 DNA sequence: TGTGCCAGCAGCTTGAGGAGGGCCGGCGAGCAGTACTTC. It is translated as CASSLRRAGEQYF.

This chain connects TRBV20-1 to TRBJ1-5, with D possibly being TRBD1 (5 bases). Trimming cost V 1 base and J 4 bases, with 17 bases left between them. CDR1 is DFQATT and CDR2 is SNEGSKA in the germline V gene (reference sequence). CDR3 size: 16 residues. The CDR3 here is CSARVLRQGLNQPQHF. For the CDR3, the DNA is TGCAGTGCTAGAGTTCTAAGGCAGGGACTTAATCAGCCCCAGCATTTT.

This clonotype has a handful of counts. The genes are TRBV20-1 and TRBJ1-5, with D possibly TRBD1 on 5 matching bases. With 7 bases removed from V and 0 bases from J, the gap between germline ends came to 19 bases. Germline V lookup: CDR1 DFQATT, CDR2 SNEGSKA (reference sequence). The CDR3 contains 16 residues. CDR3 coding DNA: TGCAGTGGGGCTCGGGGGAGTGAGAATAGCAATCAGCCCCAGCATTTT. This encodes CSGARGSENSNQPQHF.

This clonotype was counted a few times. The rearrangement uses TRBV6-5 and TRBJ2-7, with D unclear. Germline-derived CDR1 and CDR2 are MNHEY and SVGAGI. The CDR3 has 14 residues. Trimming cost V 2 bases and J 3 bases, with 11 bases left between them. CDR3 coding DNA: TGTGCCAGCAGTTACCGGCCTTCGATCTACGAGCAGTACTTC. This sequence encodes CASSYRPSIYEQYF.